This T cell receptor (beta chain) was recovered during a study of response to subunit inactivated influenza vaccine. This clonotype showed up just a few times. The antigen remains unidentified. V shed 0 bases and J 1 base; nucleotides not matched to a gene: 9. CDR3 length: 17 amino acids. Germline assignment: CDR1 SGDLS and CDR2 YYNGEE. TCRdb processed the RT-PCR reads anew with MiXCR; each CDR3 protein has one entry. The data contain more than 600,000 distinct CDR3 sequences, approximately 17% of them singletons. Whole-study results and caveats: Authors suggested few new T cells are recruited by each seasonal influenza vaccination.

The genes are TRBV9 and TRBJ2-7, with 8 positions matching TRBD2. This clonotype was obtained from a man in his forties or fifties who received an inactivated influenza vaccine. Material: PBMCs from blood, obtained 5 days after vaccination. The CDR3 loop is CASSVGAGAYLSYEQYF. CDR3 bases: TGTGCCAGCAGCGTAGGAGCGGGGGCATATCTATCCTACGAGCAGTACTTC.